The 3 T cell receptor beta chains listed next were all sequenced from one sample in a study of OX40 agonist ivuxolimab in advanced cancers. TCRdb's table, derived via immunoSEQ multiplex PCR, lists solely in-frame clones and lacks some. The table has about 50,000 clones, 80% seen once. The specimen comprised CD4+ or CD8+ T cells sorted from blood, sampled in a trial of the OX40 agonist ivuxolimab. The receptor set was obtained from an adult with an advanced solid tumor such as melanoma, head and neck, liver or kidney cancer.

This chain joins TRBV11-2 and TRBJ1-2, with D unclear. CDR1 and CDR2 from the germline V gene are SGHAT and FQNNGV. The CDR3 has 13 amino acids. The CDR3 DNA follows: TGTGAGGGAAAGGCGGGGAAGGAGGGTGGCTACACCTTC. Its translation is CEGKAGKEGGYTF.

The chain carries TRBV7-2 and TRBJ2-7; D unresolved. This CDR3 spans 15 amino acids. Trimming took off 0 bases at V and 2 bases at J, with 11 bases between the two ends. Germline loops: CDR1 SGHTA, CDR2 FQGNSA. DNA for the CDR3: TGTGCCAGCAGCTTAGCCAGAGCTGCCACCTACGAGCAGTACTTC. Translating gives CASSLARAATYEQYF.

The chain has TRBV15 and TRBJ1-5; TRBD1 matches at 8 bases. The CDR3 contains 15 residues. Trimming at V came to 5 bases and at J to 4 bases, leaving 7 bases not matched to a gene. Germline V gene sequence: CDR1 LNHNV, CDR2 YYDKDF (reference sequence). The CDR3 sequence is CATSHDRQGNQPQHF. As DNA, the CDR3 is TGTGCCACCAGCCATGACAGACAGGGGAATCAGCCCCAGCATTTT.